The 20 T cell receptor beta chains below were found in one sample sequenced in a study of spatial heterogeneity in lung cancer. Study outcomes and limitations: How many expanded intratumoral alpha and beta TCRs were present tracked the tumor mutation count, which was a count of nonsynonymous mutations.

In TCRdb, the 5' RACE reads were re-called with MiXCR into one record per CDR3 protein. This sample has 1,500 to 2,000 distinct CDR3 sequences, with roughly 8.9% found just once. Time point of the sample: sample taken at primary tumor resection. Their target antigens are unknown. The sequencing here drew on lung tumor tissue, taken at surgery. The receptor set was obtained from a female donor with early-stage non-small cell lung cancer.

The V call is TRBV27, the J call TRBJ2-7; 9 nucleotides match TRBD1. Losses at the gene ends were 3 bases for V and 4 bases for J; bases not matched to a gene: 4. The CDR3 is 14 amino acids. CDR1 and CDR2 (germline): MNHEY, SMNVEV (reference sequence). CDR3: CASSFGGQGYEQYF. CDR3 bases: TGTGCCAGCAGTTTTGGTGGACAGGGGTACGAGCAGTACTTC.

The J gene is TRBJ2-3, the V gene TRBV4-3, with 9 bases fitting TRBD2. V lost 1 base to trimming and J lost 4 bases; unmatched junction nucleotides: 6. This CDR3 has 16 residues. Per germline, CDR1 LGHNA and CDR2 YSLEER. The CDR3 DNA is TGCGCCAGCAGCCAAGCTCCTAGCGGGACCGCAGATACGCAGTATTTT. Translation: CASSQAPSGTADTQYF.

This clonotype is labeled medium-sized. The chain joins TRBV6-5 to TRBJ2-7, with 14 nucleotides matching TRBD2. Germline CDR1 is MNHEY and CDR2 is SVGAGI. The CDR3 contains 16 residues. V lost 4 bases and J lost 7; bases outside the gene matches: 9. Here the CDR3 reads CASSFRTSGGTGEQYF. The CDR3 nucleotides are TGTGCCAGCAGTTTTCGGACTAGCGGGGGGACGGGGGAGCAGTACTTC.

This clonotype was seen only a few times. This clone may be a read error of a much larger clone one base away. Lacking the conserved final phenylalanine or tryptophan, this CDR3 likely reflects a read error. This rearrangement joins TRBV6-2 or TRBV6-3 to TRBJ2-4, with a weak D call TRBD1 (5 bases). Trimming stripped 10 bases from V and 6 bases from J, with 13 bases between. The CDR3 is 12 residues long. Germline V gene sequence: CDR1 MNHEY, CDR2 SVGEGT. The CDR3 DNA reads as TGTGCCATCTCGCAGGGCGTAAACATTCAGTACTCC. Translated, it gives CAISQGVNIQYS.

The rearrangement links TRBV28 to TRBJ2-7; 10 positions agree with TRBD2. The CDR3 loop spans 13 amino acids. Germline V gene sequence: CDR1 MDHEN, CDR2 SYDVKM. The J segment lost 3 bases and the V segment lost 6 bases, leaving 2 bases of the junction unmatched. CDR3 loop: CASRLAGYYEQYF. CDR3 nucleotide sequence: TGTGCCAGCAGACTAGCGGGATACTACGAGCAGTACTTC.

This clonotype was counted between two and nine times. The chain combines TRBV10-3 with TRBJ1-2, with 7 nucleotides matching TRBD1. CDR3 length: 13 amino acids. V lost 6 bases and J lost 4; bases outside the gene matches: 5. Germline CDR1 reads ENHRY; CDR2 reads SYGVKD. CDR3 DNA: TGTGCCATCAGCAAGGGACAGATCTATGGCTACACCTTC. Translation: CAISKGQIYGYTF.

This clonotype is deemed medium-sized (0.01 to 0.1%). The chain links TRBV20-1 to TRBJ2-1, with D unresolved. The V end lost 4 bases, the J end lost 7 bases, and 11 bases lay between the germline ends. Germline lookup yields CDR1 DFQATT and CDR2 SNEGSKA (reference sequence). The CDR3 length is 12 residues. Here the CDR3 reads CSAKPIPNEQFF. CDR3 nucleotides: TGCAGTGCTAAACCAATTCCGAATGAGCAGTTCTTC.

This clonotype was found many times. The V call is TRBV5-1, the J call TRBJ1-6, with D tentatively TRBD1 (5 bases). Germline V gene lookup returns CDR1 SGHRS and CDR2 YFSETQ. V was pared by 4 bases and J by 10 bases, with 18 bases between. This CDR3 is 15 amino acids long. The CDR3 nucleotides are TGCGCCAGCAGCGGGCCGACAGCCCTCGGGTCACCCCTCCACTTT. This translates into CASSGPTALGSPLHF.

This clonotype is labeled medium-sized. This rearrangement joins TRBV19 to TRBJ2-2; TRBD1 might be the D (5 bases). V dropped 3 bases and J dropped 6 bases, with 5 bases sitting between them. The length of the CDR3 is 12 residues. Germline V gene sequence: CDR1 LNHDA, CDR2 SQIVND (reference sequence). The CDR3 protein is CASSMGPGELFF. CDR3 bases: TGTGCCAGTAGTATGGGGCCCGGGGAGCTGTTTTTT. The full variable domain, its missing parts supplied by reference TRBV19 and TRBJ2-2, is DGGITQSPKYLFRKEGQNVTLSCEQNLNHDAMYWYRQDPGQGLRLIYYSQIVNDFQKGDIAEGYSVSREKKESFPLTVTSAQKNPTAFYLCASSMGPGELFFGEGSRLTVL.

This clonotype is deemed medium-sized (0.01 to 0.1%). The chain employs TRBV2 and TRBJ1-2; 7 bases are shared with TRBD1. J was trimmed by 8 bases and V by 4 bases; bases with no gene match: 10. The CDR3 length is 14 residues. From germline, CDR1 is SNHLY and CDR2 FYNNEI. The CDR3 DNA sequence: TGTGCCAGCAGTGTGATGGGGGACAGACAAGGCTACACCTTC. This translates into CASSVMGDRQGYTF.

By frequency in the sample, this clonotype is medium-sized. V gene TRBV2 combines with J gene TRBJ2-1; 10 bases agree with TRBD2. The germline V gene has CDR1 SNHLY and CDR2 FYNNEI. The CDR3 covers 14 residues. With V trimmed by 6 bases and J by 8 bases, 7 bases remained unmatched. The CDR3 region is CASRNSGGWDEQFF. In nucleotides, the CDR3 is TGTGCCAGCAGGAATAGCGGGGGGTGGGATGAGCAGTTCTTC. The full variable domain, completed using reference TRBV2 and TRBJ2-1, is EPEVTQTPSHQVTQMGQEVILRCVPISNHLYFYWYRQILGQKVEFLVSFYNNEISEKSEIFDDQFSVERPDGSNFTLKIRSTKLEDSAMYFCASRNSGGWDEQFFGPGTRLTVL.

In this sample, this clonotype is medium-sized. The V gene is TRBV2, the J gene TRBJ1-2; perhaps TRBD1 as D (6 bases). Germline values: CDR1 SNHLY, CDR2 FYNNEI. CDR3 length equals 13 residues. V was trimmed by 6 bases and J by 2 bases, leaving 10 bases between them. The CDR3 region is CASSLDRNYGYTF. The CDR3 DNA reads as TGTGCCAGCAGCCTCGACAGGAACTATGGCTACACCTTC.

This clonotype is medium-sized (0.01 to 0.1%). The chain carries TRBV18 and TRBJ2-3; D unresolved. V lost 6 bases and J 3 bases, leaving 13 bases between the germline ends. This CDR3 contains 14 residues. Germline values: CDR1 KGHSH, CDR2 LQKENI. For the CDR3, the DNA is TGTGCCAGCTCCTCCCCGACTTCGACAGATACGCAGTATTTT. Its translation: CASSSPTSTDTQYF.

This chain joins TRBV20-1 and TRBJ2-3, with no clear D. The CDR3 covers 13 residues. With 3 bases removed from V and 2 bases from J, the gap between germline ends came to 9 bases. The germline gives CDR1 DFQATT, CDR2 SNEGSKA (reference sequence). The CDR3 protein is CSASGLFTDTQYF. CDR3 sequence (DNA): TGCAGTGCTAGCGGGCTCTTCACAGATACGCAGTATTTT.

This clonotype qualifies as medium-sized. The gene calls are TRBV20-1 and TRBJ1-4; the D gene is possibly TRBD1 (6 bases). Germline assignment: CDR1 DFQATT and CDR2 SNEGSKA (reference sequence). V was trimmed by 3 bases and J by 9 bases, leaving 17 bases between them. The length of the CDR3 is 14 residues. The CDR3 region has the DNA TGCAGTGCTAGTCCTACAGGGTCCTGGAAAAAACTGTTTTTT. This translates into CSASPTGSWKKLFF.

This clonotype is categorized as medium-sized. CDR3 protein: CASSQDLYEKLFF. As DNA, the CDR3 is TGCGCCAGCAGCCAAGATTTATACGAAAAACTGTTTTTT. The chain has TRBV4-3 and TRBJ1-4; no clear D gene. In germline, CDR1 is LGHNA, CDR2 YSLEER. Trimming removed 0 bases from V and 8 bases from J, with 7 bases in between. The CDR3 spans 13 residues.

By sample share, this clonotype is medium-sized (0.01 to 0.1%). This chain connects TRBV7-9 to TRBJ2-6, with unresolved D. V lost 2 bases to trimming and J lost 0 bases, with 5 bases between them. Per the germline V gene, CDR1 is SEHNR and CDR2 is FQNEAQ (reference sequence). The CDR3 extends over 15 amino acids. CDR3 in DNA: TGTGCCAGCAGCTTATGGGCCTCTGGGGCCAACGTCCTGACTTTC. It yields the protein CASSLWASGANVLTF.

By its share, this clonotype is medium-sized. The chain combines TRBV4-2 with TRBJ2-5; 13 nucleotides align to TRBD2. The junction had 5 bases not matched to a gene; V was cut back by 0 bases and J by 4 bases. This CDR3 is built from 17 residues. Per germline, CDR1 LGHNA and CDR2 YNFKEQ. CDR3 sequence reads: CASSQETSGGPGETQYF. The CDR3 DNA reads as TGTGCCAGCAGCCAAGAGACTAGCGGGGGGCCGGGAGAGACCCAGTACTTC.

In its sample, this clonotype is large. The CDR3 sequence is CASSQEASGGARNEQFF. In DNA form, the CDR3 reads TGTGCCAGCAGCCAAGAGGCTAGCGGGGGGGCACGCAATGAGCAGTTCTTC. This chain joins TRBV3-2 and TRBJ2-1; the table names TRBD2, a call not compared with the DNA. TRBV3-2 counts as a pseudogene. The CDR3 is made up of 17 amino acids.

In its sample, this clonotype is medium-sized (0.01 to 0.1%). The J gene is TRBJ2-5, the V gene TRBV4-3; D is undetermined. This CDR3 has 15 amino acids. The germline CDR1 and CDR2 sequences are LGHNA and YSLEER. V was clipped by 0 bases and J by 0 bases, with 8 bases between them. Here the CDR3 reads CASSQDRGYQETQYF. CDR3 sequence (DNA): TGCGCCAGCAGCCAAGATCGTGGCTACCAAGAGACCCAGTACTTC.